Below, 6 T cell receptor beta chains from the same sample are listed, as sequenced in a study of lymphopenia after photon versus proton radiotherapy. Repertoires were generated with immunoSEQ multiplex PCR, while TCRdb's copy carries only in-frame clones and drops some. This table has 150,000 to 200,000 clones, approximately 90% appearing once. The sequenced sample was peripheral blood, obtained from a patient treated with photon-based radiotherapy. The receptors come from a man between 50 and 59 years old with gastric cancer.

This chain links TRBV5-1 with TRBJ1-2; D is possibly TRBD1 (5 bases). Deletions cut 2 bases from V and 0 bases from J, with 8 bases between. Germline V gives CDR1 SGHRS, CDR2 YFSETQ. The CDR3 has 14 residues. CDR3 coding DNA: TGCGCCAGCAGCTTCGGGACTTCTAACTATGGCTACACCTTC. Translated, it gives CASSFGTSNYGYTF.

Comments on this clone: The same CDR3 can be traced to other DNA sequences in this sample. V is TRBV28 and J is TRBJ1-5, with unresolved D. Germline CDR1 is MDHEN and CDR2 is SYDVKM. There are 14 residues in the CDR3. The germline V and J ends were trimmed by 3 bases and 3 bases, with 9 bases remaining between them. CDR3 DNA: TGTGCCAGCAGTTTGCTAGGGTCCAATCAGCCCCAGCATTTT. Protein sequence: CASSLLGSNQPQHF. Full variable domain (remainder filled in from reference TRBV28 and TRBJ1-5): DVKVTQSSRYLVKRTGEKVFLECVQDMDHENMFWYRQDPGLGLRLIYFSYDVKMKEKGDIPEGYSVSREKKERFSLILESASTNQTSMYLCASSLLGSNQPQHFGDGTRLSIL.

The chain carries TRBV11-2 and TRBJ2-7; the D is unclear. In germline, CDR1 is SGHAT, CDR2 FQNNGV. V lost 4 bases to trimming and J lost 1 base, with 23 bases between them. This CDR3 has 18 amino acids. The CDR3 loop reads CASSSLRAALTASYEQYF. The DNA of the CDR3 is TGTGCCAGCAGCTCTTTAAGGGCCGCCCTAACGGCTTCCTACGAGCAGTACTTC.

The gene calls are TRBV29-1 and TRBJ1-1; D unresolved. The germline V and J ends were trimmed by 5 bases and 4 bases, with 14 bases remaining between them. Germline V gene data show CDR1 as SQVTM and CDR2 as ANQGSEA. This CDR3 is built from 13 residues. The CDR3 DNA reads as TGCAGCGTTAACTCGGCGGGCGGCACTGAAGCTTTCTTT. This codes for CSVNSAGGTEAFF.

The gene calls are TRBV2 and TRBJ2-7, with TRBD1 matching over 9 bases. Trimming took 0 bases from V and 5 from J; bases not matched to a gene: 8. The CDR3 runs to 16 residues. Germline assignment: CDR1 SNHLY and CDR2 FYNNEI. The CDR3 region has the DNA TGTGCCAGCAGTGAAGCTAGGACAGGGGTTAGGAACGAGCAGTACTTC. It specifies CASSEARTGVRNEQYF.

This clone was recorded once. The genes are TRBV18 and TRBJ1-3, with D tentatively TRBD1 (6 bases). This CDR3 has 16 residues. V was trimmed by 2 bases and J by 0 bases, leaving 11 bases between them. From germline, CDR1 is KGHSH and CDR2 LQKENI. This chain's CDR3 is CASSPETGDSGNTIYF. CDR3 in DNA: TGTGCCAGCTCACCAGAGACAGGAGACTCTGGAAACACCATATATTTT.